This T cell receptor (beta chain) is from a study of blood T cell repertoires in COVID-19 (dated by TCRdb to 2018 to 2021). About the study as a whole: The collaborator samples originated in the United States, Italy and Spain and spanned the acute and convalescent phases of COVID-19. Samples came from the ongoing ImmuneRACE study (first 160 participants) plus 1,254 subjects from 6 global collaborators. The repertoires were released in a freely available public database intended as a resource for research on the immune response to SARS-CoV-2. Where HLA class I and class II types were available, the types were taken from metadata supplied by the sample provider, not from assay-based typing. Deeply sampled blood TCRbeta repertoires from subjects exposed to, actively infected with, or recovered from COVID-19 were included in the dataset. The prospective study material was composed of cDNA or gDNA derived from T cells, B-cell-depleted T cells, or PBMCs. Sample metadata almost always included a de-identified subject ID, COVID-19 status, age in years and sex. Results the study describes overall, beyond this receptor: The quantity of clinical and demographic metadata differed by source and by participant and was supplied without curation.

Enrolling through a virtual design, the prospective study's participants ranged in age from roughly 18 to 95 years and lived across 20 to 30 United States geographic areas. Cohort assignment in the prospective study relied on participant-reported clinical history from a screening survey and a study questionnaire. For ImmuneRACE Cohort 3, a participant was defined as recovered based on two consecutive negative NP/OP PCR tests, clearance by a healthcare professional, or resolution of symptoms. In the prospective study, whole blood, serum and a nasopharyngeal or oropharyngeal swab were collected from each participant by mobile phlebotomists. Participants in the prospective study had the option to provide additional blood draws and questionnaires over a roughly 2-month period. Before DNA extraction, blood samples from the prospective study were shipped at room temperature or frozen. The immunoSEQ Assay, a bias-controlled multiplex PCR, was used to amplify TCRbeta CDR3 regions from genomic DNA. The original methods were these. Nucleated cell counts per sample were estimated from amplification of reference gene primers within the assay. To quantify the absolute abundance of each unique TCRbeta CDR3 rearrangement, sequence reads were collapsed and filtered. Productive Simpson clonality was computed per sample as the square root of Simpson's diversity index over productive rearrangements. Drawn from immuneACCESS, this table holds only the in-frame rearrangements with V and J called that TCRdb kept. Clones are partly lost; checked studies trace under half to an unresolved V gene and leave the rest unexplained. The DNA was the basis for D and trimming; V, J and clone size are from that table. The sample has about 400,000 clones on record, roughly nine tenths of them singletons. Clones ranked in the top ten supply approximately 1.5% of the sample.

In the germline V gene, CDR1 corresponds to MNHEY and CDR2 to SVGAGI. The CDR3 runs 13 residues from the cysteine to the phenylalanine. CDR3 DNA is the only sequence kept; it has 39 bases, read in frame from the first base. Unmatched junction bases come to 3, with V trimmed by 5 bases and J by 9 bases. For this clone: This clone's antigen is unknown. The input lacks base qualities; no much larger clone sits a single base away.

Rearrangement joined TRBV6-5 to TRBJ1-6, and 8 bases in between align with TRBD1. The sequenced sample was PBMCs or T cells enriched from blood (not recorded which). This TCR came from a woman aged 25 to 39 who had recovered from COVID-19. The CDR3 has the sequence CASSQQGVSPLHF. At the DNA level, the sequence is TGTGCCAGCAGTCAACAGGGGGTTTCACCCCTCCACTTT.